The entry below describes one T cell receptor (beta chain). Trimming shortened V by 6 bases and J by 0 bases, and 15 bases separated the two germline ends. Germline CDR1 is SGHAT and CDR2 is FQNNGV. The CDR3 is 16 residues long. Sequenced by immunoSEQ multiplex PCR; TCRdb stores in-frame clones only, minus some. The sample shows approximately 240,000 clones, approximately 79% of them seen only once. These data belong to a study of blood T cell repertoires in COVID-19. At the level of the study: Spain, Italy and the United States supplied samples that represented acute and convalescent COVID-19.

Sequenced input: peripheral blood. The chain combines TRBV11-2 with TRBJ1-3; no firm D call. The TCR originated in a woman aged 40 to 50 with active or convalescent COVID-19. The chain's CDR3 is CASRPLGGRSGNTIYF. The DNA of the CDR3 is TGTGCCAGCAGACCCCTGGGAGGGCGCTCTGGAAACACCATATATTTT.